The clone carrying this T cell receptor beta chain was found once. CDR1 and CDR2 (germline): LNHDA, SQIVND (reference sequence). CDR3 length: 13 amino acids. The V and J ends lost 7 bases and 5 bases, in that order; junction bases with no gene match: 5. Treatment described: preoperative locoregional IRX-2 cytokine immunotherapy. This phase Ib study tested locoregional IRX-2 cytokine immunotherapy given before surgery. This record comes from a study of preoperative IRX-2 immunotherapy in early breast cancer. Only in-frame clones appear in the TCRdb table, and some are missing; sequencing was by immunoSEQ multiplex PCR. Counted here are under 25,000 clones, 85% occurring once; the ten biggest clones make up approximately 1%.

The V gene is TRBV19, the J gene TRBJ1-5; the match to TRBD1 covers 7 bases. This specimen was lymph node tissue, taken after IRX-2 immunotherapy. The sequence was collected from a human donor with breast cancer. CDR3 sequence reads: CASKRQGDQPQHF. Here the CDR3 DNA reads TGTGCCAGTAAACGGCAGGGGGATCAGCCCCAGCATTTT.